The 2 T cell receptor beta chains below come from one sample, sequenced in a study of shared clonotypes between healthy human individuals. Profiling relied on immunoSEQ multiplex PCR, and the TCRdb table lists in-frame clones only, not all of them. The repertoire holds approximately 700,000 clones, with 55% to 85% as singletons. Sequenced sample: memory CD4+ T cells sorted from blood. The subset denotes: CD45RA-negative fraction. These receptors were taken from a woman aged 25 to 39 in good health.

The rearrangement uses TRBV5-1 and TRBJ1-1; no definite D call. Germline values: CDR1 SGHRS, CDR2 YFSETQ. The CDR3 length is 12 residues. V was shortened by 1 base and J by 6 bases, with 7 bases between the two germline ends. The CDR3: CASSLPGPEAFF. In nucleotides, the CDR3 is TGCGCCAGCAGCTTGCCGGGTCCTGAAGCTTTCTTT.

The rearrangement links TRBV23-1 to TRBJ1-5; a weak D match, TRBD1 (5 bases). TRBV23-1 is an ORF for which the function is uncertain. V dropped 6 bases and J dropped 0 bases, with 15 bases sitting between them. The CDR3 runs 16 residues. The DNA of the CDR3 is TGCGCCAGCAGGGGGGGAGCGGTTTATAGCAATCAGCCCCAGCATTTT. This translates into CASRGGAVYSNQPQHF.